Sequencing of this T cell receptor (beta chain) was carried out in a study of Ad26.COV2.S vaccination and SARS-CoV-2 variants. The sample's treatment: over 15 received Ad26.COV2.S at low or high dose, single or two shots; 5 received placebo; per-sample allocation not given. Collection of samples fell on day 63 after the first vaccine or placebo injection. Assay used: immunoSEQ multiplex PCR; TCRdb lists only in-frame clones, some missing. The table records around 270,000 clones, 70% to 90% of them present only once. V was clipped by 4 bases and J by 8 bases; unmatched bases: 8. This CDR3 contains 15 residues. Germline V gene lookup returns CDR1 SEHNR and CDR2 FQNEAQ (reference sequence). This clone was detected only a few times.

The receptor was derived from a person between 18 and 65 years old who received the Ad26.COV2.S COVID-19 vaccine or a placebo. The chain joins TRBV7-9 to TRBJ1-6; 7 nucleotides match TRBD1. Sequenced here: peripheral blood, sampled in a trial of Ad26.COV2.S vaccine versus placebo. CDR3 DNA: TGTGCCAGCAGCTACCCAGGGGGAGGCTATTCACCCCTCCACTTT. Translation: CASSYPGGGYSPLHF.